The rows below give T cell receptor beta chains drawn from one sample of a study of OX40 agonist ivuxolimab in advanced cancers. Generated by immunoSEQ multiplex PCR, the TCRdb table keeps only in-frame clones and is missing some. Of some 57,000 clones listed, roughly 80% are singletons. The sequenced sample was CD4+ or CD8+ T cells sorted from blood, obtained in a trial of the OX40 agonist ivuxolimab. The origin of the receptors is an adult with an advanced solid tumor such as melanoma, head and neck, liver or kidney cancer. The CDR3 runs from the conserved cysteine through the conserved F or W. Each record gives: J gene, CDR3 length, clone size, V gene, D gene, CDR3 DNA, CDR3 protein. A D gene is named only where the DNA matches it firmly. Clone size is stated in some rows and not others, as once, few, many or a class when expanded.

j_call: TRBJ1-2; cdr3_length: 12; clone_size: NA; v_call: TRBV2; d_call: NA; cdr3_nt: TGTGCCAGCATAGAGGGGAGTTATGGCTACACCTTC; cdr3_aa: CASIEGSYGYTF
j_call: TRBJ1-1; cdr3_length: 15; clone_size: once; v_call: TRBV7-2; d_call: NA; cdr3_nt: TGTGCCAGCAGCCCTACTTTGGGGGGGAGTACTGAAGCTTTCTTT; cdr3_aa: CASSPTLGGSTEAFF
j_call: TRBJ1-5; cdr3_length: 15; clone_size: few; v_call: TRBV19; d_call: NA; cdr3_nt: TGTGCCAGTAGTACTAACGGACGGCTCAATCAGCCCCAGCATTTT; cdr3_aa: CASSTNGRLNQPQHF
j_call: TRBJ2-3; cdr3_length: 15; clone_size: NA; v_call: TRBV5-1; d_call: NA; cdr3_nt: TGCGCCAGCAGCTTTGGCCAGGGGACCACAGATACGCAGTATTTT; cdr3_aa: CASSFGQGTTDTQYF
j_call: TRBJ2-5; cdr3_length: 17; clone_size: NA; v_call: TRBV30; d_call: TRBD2; cdr3_nt: TGTGCCTGGAGTCCACGGCGGGGACTAGGGGTTGGAGAGACCCAGTACTTC; cdr3_aa: CAWSPRRGLGVGETQYF
j_call: TRBJ1-1; cdr3_length: 13; clone_size: NA; v_call: TRBV2; d_call: NA; cdr3_nt: TGTGCCAGCAGTAGACAGCTGAACACTGAAGCTTTCTTT; cdr3_aa: CASSRQLNTEAFF
j_call: TRBJ2-7; cdr3_length: 14; clone_size: few; v_call: TRBV7-2; d_call: TRBD1; cdr3_nt: TGTGCCAGCAGCCAGGACAGGGGGCCCTACGAGCAGTACTTC; cdr3_aa: CASSQDRGPYEQYF
j_call: TRBJ1-1; cdr3_length: 15; clone_size: NA; v_call: TRBV7-9; d_call: TRBD1; cdr3_nt: TGTGCCAGCAGCTTAGGTCAGGGGGGGAACACTGAAGCTTTCTTT; cdr3_aa: CASSLGQGGNTEAFF
j_call: TRBJ2-5; cdr3_length: 11; clone_size: NA; v_call: TRBV20-1; d_call: NA; cdr3_nt: TGCAGTGCTAGAGGGTGGGAGACCCAGTACTTC; cdr3_aa: CSARGWETQYF
j_call: TRBJ2-1; cdr3_length: 17; clone_size: NA; v_call: TRBV18; d_call: TRBD2; cdr3_nt: TGTGCCAGCTCACCCCCTACCGGTAGCGGGGTTTACAATGAGCAGTTCTTC; cdr3_aa: CASSPPTGSGVYNEQFF
j_call: TRBJ1-1; cdr3_length: 14; clone_size: NA; v_call: TRBV6-6; d_call: NA; cdr3_nt: TGTGCCAGCACTCTTCGGAGGGGGAACACTGAAGCTTTCTTT; cdr3_aa: CASTLRRGNTEAFF
j_call: TRBJ1-1; cdr3_length: 16; clone_size: NA; v_call: TRBV27; d_call: TRBD1; cdr3_nt: TGTGCCAGCAGACGCCCGGGACAGGGGGCAGGCACTGAAGCTTTCTTT; cdr3_aa: CASRRPGQGAGTEAFF
j_call: TRBJ1-2; cdr3_length: 14; clone_size: NA; v_call: TRBV7-2; d_call: NA; cdr3_nt: TGTGCCAGCAGGCCCTGGGACGCGAGCTATGGCTACACCTTC; cdr3_aa: CASRPWDASYGYTF
j_call: TRBJ2-7; cdr3_length: 10; clone_size: NA; v_call: TRBV10-3; d_call: NA; cdr3_nt: TGTGCCATCGGGGCCGACGAGCAGTACTTC; cdr3_aa: CAIGADEQYF
j_call: TRBJ2-3; cdr3_length: 17; clone_size: NA; v_call: TRBV13; d_call: TRBD1; cdr3_nt: TGTGCCAGCAGCTCAGGGGGCGCGTGGATAGGGACAGATACGCAGTATTTT; cdr3_aa: CASSSGGAWIGTDTQYF